This note documents a single T cell receptor (beta chain) sequence. The data originate from a study of control samples from healthy donors and cancer patients. Germline V gene data show CDR1 as KGHDR and CDR2 as SFDVKD. This CDR3 contains 16 residues. V lost 4 bases, J lost 8 bases, and 19 bases lay in between. The repertoire was sequenced with immunoSEQ multiplex PCR; TCRdb's copy has only in-frame clones and lacks some. The sample includes about 140,000 clones, more than 90% of them seen just once. This sequence originates from a man aged 25-45 years in good health. The rearrangement links TRBV24-1 to TRBJ1-4; D is perhaps TRBD1 (5 bases). Specimen: blood. CDR3 bases: TGTGCCACCAGTGACCCCAGGGTGGGCGATAAAGAAAAACTGTTTTTT. This encodes CATSDPRVGDKEKLFF.